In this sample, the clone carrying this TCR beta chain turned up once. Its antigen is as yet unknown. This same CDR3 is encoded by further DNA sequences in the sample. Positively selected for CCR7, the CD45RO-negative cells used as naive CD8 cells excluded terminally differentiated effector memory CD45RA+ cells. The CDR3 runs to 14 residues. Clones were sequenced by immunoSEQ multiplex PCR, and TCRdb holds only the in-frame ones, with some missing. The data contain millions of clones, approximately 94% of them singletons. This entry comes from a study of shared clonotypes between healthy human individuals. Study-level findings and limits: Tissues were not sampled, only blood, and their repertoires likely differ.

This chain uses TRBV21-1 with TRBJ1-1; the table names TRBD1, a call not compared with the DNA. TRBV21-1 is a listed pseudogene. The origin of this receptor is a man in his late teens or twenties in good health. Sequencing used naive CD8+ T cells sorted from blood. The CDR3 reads CASSRGQGGTEAFF. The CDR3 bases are TGTGCCAGCAGCAGGGGACAGGGTGGGACTGAAGCTTTCTTT.